These 26 T cell receptor beta chains were sequenced from one sample in a study of T-cell reconstitution after alpha-beta-depleted transplantation in children. It was with unique molecular identifiers that the TCRbeta library was prepared. MiXCR was run by TCRdb on the PCR reads, yielding one entry per CDR3 protein. The sample has about 460,000 distinct CDR3 sequences, about 10% seen once. Sequenced here: PBMCs, sampled before TCRalphabeta/CD19-depleted stem cell transplant. The receptors here all came from a child aged 2-15 years with inherited bone marrow failure, due to receive a stem cell transplant.

This clonotype was recorded at least ten times. This rearrangement joins TRBV4-3 to TRBJ2-2; D is ambiguous. The CDR3 is 15 residues long. The ends were cut back, 5 bases at V and 4 bases at J, with 14 bases in the middle. Per the germline V gene, CDR1 is LGHNA and CDR2 is YSLEER. CDR3 residues: CASSTRRLGTGELFF. The CDR3 region has the DNA TGCGCCAGCAGCACGAGAAGACTGGGCACCGGGGAGCTGTTTTTT.

Ten or more counts support this clonotype. The chain joins TRBV28 to TRBJ2-7; D is perhaps TRBD1 (6 bases). V was pared by 6 bases and J by 4 bases, with 10 bases between. The CDR3 totals 12 residues. CDR1 and CDR2 (germline): MDHEN, SYDVKM. The DNA of the CDR3 is TGTGCCAGCAGCACAACAGGGTACGAGCAGTACTTC. Its protein product is CASSTTGYEQYF. The variable domain in full, completed from reference TRBV28 and TRBJ2-7, reads DVKVTQSSRYLVKRTGEKVFLECVQDMDHENMFWYRQDPGLGLRLIYFSYDVKMKEKGDIPEGYSVSREKKERFSLILESASTNQTSMYLCASSTTGYEQYFGPGTRLTVT.

This clonotype has ten or more counts. The V gene is TRBV29-1, the J gene TRBJ1-3, with TRBD1 as a possible D gene (6 bases). Trimming took off 5 bases at V and 2 bases at J, with 16 bases between the two ends. From germline, CDR1 is SQVTM and CDR2 ANQGSEA. CDR3 length equals 15 residues. CDR3 residues: CSVILPGAAGNTIYF. In DNA form, the CDR3 reads TGCAGCGTTATCCTTCCAGGGGCTGCTGGAAACACCATATATTTT. The whole variable domain, remainder taken from reference TRBV29-1 and TRBJ1-3, is SAVISQKPSRDICQRGTSLTIQCQVDSQVTMMFWYRQQPGQSLTLIATANQGSEATYESGFVIDKFPISRPNLTFSTLTVSNMSPEDSSIYLCSVILPGAAGNTIYFGEGSWLTVV.

The V and J genes are TRBV4-3 and TRBJ2-5; TRBD2 agrees at 12 bases. Germline CDR1 reads LGHNA; CDR2 reads YSLEER. CDR3 length: 15 amino acids. J lost 4 bases, V lost 4 bases, and 4 bases had no gene match. The CDR3 here is CASSPRTSGTETQYF. The CDR3 nucleotides are TGCGCCAGCAGCCCCCGGACTAGCGGGACAGAGACCCAGTACTTC.

As regards this clonotype: This may stem from a read error, because a much larger clone lies one nucleotide away. This chain joins TRBV7-2 and TRBJ1-1; D gene ambiguous. The CDR3 has 15 amino acids. V lost 5 bases and J 3 bases, leaving 16 bases between the germline ends. CDR1 SGHTA and CDR2 FQGNSA come from the germline V gene. The CDR3 region is CASSPWVSAYTEAFF. The CDR3 DNA reads TGTGCCAGCAGCCCGTGGGTAAGCGCCTACACTGAAGCTTTCTTT.

This clonotype has at least ten counts. The chain is built from TRBV7-9 and TRBJ1-1; D is uncertain. The germline V gene has CDR1 SEHNR and CDR2 FQNEAQ (reference sequence). The CDR3 sequence is 16 residues long. V was shortened by 1 base and J by 4 bases, with 16 bases between the two germline ends. The CDR3 protein is CASSLDPTPLGTEAFF. In nucleotides, the CDR3 is TGTGCCAGCAGCTTAGATCCCACACCCCTGGGCACTGAAGCTTTCTTT.

The chain has TRBV6-2 or TRBV6-3 and TRBJ1-5; D remains unclear. Germline V gives CDR1 MNHEY, CDR2 SVGEGT. The CDR3 is made up of 13 amino acids. V was cut by 6 bases and J by 12 bases, with 18 bases left in between. CDR3 sequence: CASRRPEVGDQHF. In nucleotides, the CDR3 is TGTGCCAGCAGGCGACCGGAGGTGGGTGACCAGCATTTT.

This clonotype was detected many times. CDR3 nucleotides: TGCAGCGACCCCGGGACCAAGGCCGGGGAGCTGTTTTTT. Translation: CSDPGTKAGELFF. The chain carries TRBV29-1 and TRBJ2-2, with D perhaps given as TRBD1 or TRBD2 (5 bases each). From germline, CDR1 is SQVTM and CDR2 ANQGSEA. The CDR3 spans 13 residues. V was cut by 7 bases and J by 6 bases, with 15 bases left in between.

The chain has TRBV10-2 and TRBJ2-7, with a weak D call TRBD1 (5 bases). V lost 0 bases and J 6 bases, leaving 9 bases between the germline ends. This CDR3 comprises 13 residues. Germline assignment: CDR1 WSHSY and CDR2 SAAADI. CDR3 loop: CASSESTDPEQYF. CDR3 nucleotides: TGCGCCAGCAGTGAGTCGACAGACCCCGAGCAGTACTTC.

This clonotype occurred many times. The gene calls are TRBV24-1 and TRBJ2-6, with TRBD1 identical over 9 bases. Germline V gene data show CDR1 as KGHDR and CDR2 as SFDVKD. CDR3 size: 19 residues. V dropped 3 bases and J dropped 0; count of bases not matched to a gene: 8. The CDR3 DNA follows: TGTGCCACCAGTGATAGCCCGGGACAGGGCGTCTCTGGGGCCAACGTCCTGACTTTC. Translating it yields CATSDSPGQGVSGANVLTF.

Many counts were recorded for this clonotype. V and J are TRBV5-1 and TRBJ1-1; D is unresolved. The V gene lost 0 bases and the J gene lost 1 base, with 7 bases spanning the gap. Germline CDR1 is SGHRS and CDR2 is YFSETQ. This CDR3 has 14 residues. Here the CDR3 reads CASSLARTNTEAFF. In DNA, the CDR3 is TGCGCCAGCAGCTTGGCCAGGACGAACACTGAAGCTTTCTTT.

This clonotype was counted between two and nine times. The chain carries TRBV4-3 and TRBJ2-5; D perhaps matches TRBD2 (6 bases). The CDR3 runs to 14 residues. CDR1 and CDR2 from the germline V gene are LGHNA and YSLEER. V was pared by 4 bases and J by 1 base, with 10 bases between. CDR3 nucleotide sequence: TGCGCCAGCAGCCGGAGGGCTATCCAAGAGACCCAGTACTTC. Amino acid sequence: CASSRRAIQETQYF.

This clonotype was observed many times. V usage is TRBV12-3 or TRBV12-4 and J usage is TRBJ2-7; D is undetermined. The CDR3 length is 12 residues. V dropped 3 bases and J dropped 6 bases, with 9 bases sitting between them. CDR3 residues: CASSFGNPEQYF. The CDR3, as DNA: TGTGCCAGCAGTTTCGGCAATCCCGAGCAGTACTTC.

This clonotype was picked up many times. The J gene is TRBJ1-1, the V gene TRBV7-8; D remains unclear. This CDR3 spans 14 amino acids. Germline loops: CDR1 SGHVS, CDR2 FQNEAQ. Trimming cost V 1 base and J 4 bases, with 10 bases left between them. The CDR3 spells CASSLEVSFTEAFF. DNA of the CDR3: TGTGCCAGCAGCTTAGAGGTCAGCTTCACTGAAGCTTTCTTT. Looking up the rest from reference TRBV7-8 and TRBJ1-1 gives the full variable domain: GAGVSQSPRYKVAKRGQDVALRCDPISGHVSLFWYQQALGQGPEFLTYFQNEAQLDKSGLPSDRFFAERPEGSVSTLKIQRTQQEDSAVYLCASSLEVSFTEAFFGQGTRLTVV.

This CDR3 is CASRRGAAGANVLTF. In DNA, the CDR3 is TGTGCCAGCCGCAGGGGCGCCGCTGGGGCCAACGTCCTGACTTTC. The chain has TRBV11-2 and TRBJ2-6; weak D call: TRBD1 (6 bases). The CDR3 has 15 residues. The V gene's germline CDR1 is SGHAT and CDR2 FQNNGV. Trimming shortened V by 8 bases and J by 2 bases, and 13 bases separated the two germline ends.

Many counts were recorded for this clonotype. The rearrangement links TRBV4-1 to TRBJ2-3; D is possibly TRBD1 (9 bases). Trimming left V 4 bases short and J 2 bases short, with 16 bases between. Germline assignment: CDR1 MGHRA and CDR2 YSYEKL. The CDR3 has 16 amino acids. The DNA for the CDR3 is TGCGCCAGCAGCCCGGGGGGGACAGGGATCACAGATACGCAGTATTTT. Amino acids: CASSPGGTGITDTQYF.

This clonotype was seen at least ten times. The chain carries TRBV30 and TRBJ2-2; no clear D gene. This CDR3 comprises 13 residues. The V and J ends lost 2 bases and 6 bases respectively, with 10 bases between them. Germline V CDR1 and CDR2: GTSNPN, SVGIG (reference sequence). CDR3 DNA sequence: TGTGCCTGGAGTTTTTTGTATCCCGGGGAGCTGTTTTTT. Its protein is CAWSFLYPGELFF.

This clonotype appeared many times. V usage is TRBV10-3 and J usage is TRBJ2-5; D tentatively reads TRBD1 or TRBD2 (5 bases each). Germline lookup yields CDR1 ENHRY and CDR2 SYGVKD. CDR3 length: 13 residues. V shed 4 bases and J shed 12 bases, with 18 bases lying between them. The CDR3 region is CAISGGREGPEYF. CDR3 sequence (DNA): TGTGCCATCAGTGGGGGACGGGAAGGTCCCGAGTACTTC.

The chain uses TRBV27 and TRBJ2-6; no firm D call. Germline CDR1 is MNHEY and CDR2 is SMNVEV (reference sequence). The CDR3 covers 15 residues. V was cut by 7 bases and J by 2 bases, with 12 bases left in between. The CDR3 DNA sequence: TGTGCCAGCACCGAGAGCATCGCTGGGGCCAACGTCCTGACTTTC. It is translated as CASTESIAGANVLTF.

Only a few counts were recorded for this clonotype. The chain employs TRBV19 and TRBJ2-7; 10 bases agree with TRBD2. V lost 2 bases to trimming and J lost 3 bases; unmatched junction nucleotides: 10. This CDR3 region has 17 residues. The germline V gene has CDR1 LNHDA and CDR2 SQIVND (reference sequence). The CDR3 coding sequence is TGTGCCAGTAGTATAACGTGGACTAGCGGATCATTCTACGAGCAGTACTTC. Translation: CASSITWTSGSFYEQYF.

This clonotype came up many times. The V call is TRBV4-3, the J call TRBJ2-7, with 8 positions matching TRBD1. Trimming at V came to 0 bases and at J to 4 bases, leaving 5 bases not matched to a gene. The germline V gene encodes CDR1 LGHNA and CDR2 YSLEER. This CDR3 has 15 residues. CDR3 loop: CASSQESRGPYEQYF. In nucleotides, the CDR3 is TGCGCCAGCAGCCAAGAATCCAGGGGGCCTTACGAGCAGTACTTC.

This clonotype was seen at least ten times. V gene TRBV12-3 or TRBV12-4 combines with J gene TRBJ1-2; maybe TRBD1 (5 bases). Trimming took off 6 bases at V and 0 bases at J, with 14 bases between the two ends. This CDR3 comprises 15 residues. The CDR3 loop is CASRAVGRANYGYTF. In nucleotides, the CDR3 is TGTGCCAGCAGGGCCGTCGGCAGGGCTAACTATGGCTACACCTTC.

This clonotype occurred many times. The V call is TRBV4-3, the J call TRBJ2-7; no clear D. V lost 0 bases to trimming and J lost 4 bases, with 13 bases between them. The CDR3 consists of 15 residues. The germline V gene has CDR1 LGHNA and CDR2 YSLEER. The CDR3 sequence: CASSQDSINPYEQYF. In DNA form, the CDR3 reads TGCGCCAGCAGCCAAGATTCTATAAACCCGTACGAGCAGTACTTC.

The chain uses TRBV7-8 and TRBJ2-2; no definite D call. CDR1 SGHVS and CDR2 FQNEAQ come from the germline V gene. The CDR3 runs 16 residues. V dropped 2 bases and J dropped 4 bases, with 14 bases sitting between them. CDR3 bases: TGTGCCAGCAGCTTAACCCCGGGCCCAGGCACCGGGGAGCTGTTTTTT. Amino acids: CASSLTPGPGTGELFF.

This clonotype occurred many times. J is TRBJ1-2 and V is TRBV12-3 or TRBV12-4; possible D gene TRBD1, 5 bases. V was clipped by 4 bases and J by 8 bases, with 11 bases between them. The CDR3 is 12 amino acids. The CDR3 DNA reads TGTGCCAGCAGTTCTGGGGACCGGGGCTACACCTTC. This gives the protein CASSSGDRGYTF.

This chain uses TRBV27 with TRBJ2-1, with TRBD2 matching 11 bases. Losses at the gene ends were 3 bases for V and 10 bases for J; bases not matched to a gene: 14. Germline values: CDR1 MNHEY, CDR2 SMNVEV (reference sequence). This CDR3 has 17 amino acids. CDR3 in amino acids: CASSFLIAGGPAWEQFF. CDR3 in DNA: TGTGCCAGCAGTTTCCTAATAGCGGGAGGGCCCGCCTGGGAGCAGTTCTTC.